The 16 T cell receptor beta chains in this list originate from one sample, sequenced in a study of blood T cell repertoires in COVID-19. Sequencing used immunoSEQ multiplex PCR; TCRdb keeps in-frame clones, though not all of them. The sample includes about 120,000 clones, about 84% of them seen just once. The sample was peripheral blood. The receptors here all came from a man between 50 and 59 years old with acute or convalescent COVID-19.

V is TRBV6-5 and J is TRBJ1-2; 7 bases align to TRBD1. The junction had 9 bases not matched to a gene; V was cut back by 4 bases and J by 4 bases. CDR1 and CDR2 (germline): MNHEY, SVGAGI. The CDR3 consists of 15 residues. The CDR3 loop is CASSSSGTATYGYTF. In nucleotides, the CDR3 is TGTGCCAGCAGTTCATCCGGGACAGCCACCTATGGCTACACCTTC.

The chain links TRBV5-5 to TRBJ1-5, with TRBD1 as a possible D gene (6 bases). Trimming shortened V by 4 bases and J by 1 base, and 12 bases separated the two germline ends. This CDR3 is built from 15 residues. Looked up from germline, CDR1 is SGHKS and CDR2 is YYEKEE (reference sequence). CDR3 nucleotide sequence: TGTGCCAGCAGCCTTACCGGGACAAGCAATCAGCCCCAGCATTTT. Amino acids: CASSLTGTSNQPQHF.

This clone was recorded a few times. The J gene is TRBJ1-6, the V gene TRBV5-1; unclear D gene. The CDR3 runs 14 residues. Trimming removed 0 bases at V and 10 bases at J, with 11 bases between. Per germline, CDR1 SGHRS and CDR2 YFSETQ. Here the CDR3 DNA reads TGCGCCAGCAGCTTGGACCGGGGAAGGTCACCCCTCCACTTT. Residues: CASSLDRGRSPLHF.

This chain links TRBV2 with TRBJ1-4; 8 bases align to TRBD1. The CDR3 is 14 residues long. Germline loops: CDR1 SNHLY, CDR2 FYNNEI. J lost 10 bases, V lost 6 bases, and 10 bases had no gene match. Written as DNA, the CDR3 is TGTGCCAGCAGGGAGCAGGGACAGGTCGGAAAACTGTTTTTT. Protein sequence: CASREQGQVGKLFF.

This rearrangement joins TRBV6-2 or TRBV6-3 to TRBJ1-5, with D maybe TRBD1 (6 bases). The V end lost 6 bases, the J end lost 5 bases, and 11 bases lay between the germline ends. Germline CDR1 reads MNHEY; CDR2 reads SVGEGT. The CDR3 runs to 13 residues. The chain's CDR3 is CASSGQGHQPQHF. The CDR3 nucleotides read TGTGCCAGCAGCGGGCAGGGGCATCAGCCCCAGCATTTT.

The chain combines TRBV7-9 with TRBJ1-1, with D perhaps TRBD1 (5 bases). The CDR3 loop spans 15 amino acids. Trimming removed 4 bases from V and 3 bases from J, with 15 bases in between. Germline V gene sequence: CDR1 SEHNR, CDR2 FQNEAQ (reference sequence). DNA for the CDR3: TGTGCCAGCAGCTGGGCGGGGCGGAGGGACACTGAAGCTTTCTTT. This codes for CASSWAGRRDTEAFF.

The V call is TRBV6-5, the J call TRBJ1-5; tentative D call: TRBD1 (6 bases). Germline CDR1 is MNHEY and CDR2 is SVGAGI. The length of the CDR3 is 15 residues. V was shortened by 0 bases and J by 7 bases, with 13 bases between the two germline ends. The CDR3 nucleotides are TGTGCCAGCAGTTACTCGGGGGACATGCGCCAGCCCCAGCATTTT. Encoded protein: CASSYSGDMRQPQHF.

As regards this clone: The junction differs from germline at one of its ends, possibly a read error. J is TRBJ2-4 and V is TRBV11-1, with D perhaps matching TRBD1 (5 bases). The CDR3 has 13 residues. Germline loops: CDR1 SGHAT, CDR2 FQDESV (reference sequence). DNA of the CDR3: TGTGCCAGCAGCTTAGCCTCACAGGCTCCCTCGGATTTC. This translates into CASSLASQAPSDF.

The rearrangement joins TRBV9 to TRBJ1-2; TRBD1 matches at 9 bases. Per the germline V gene, CDR1 is SGDLS and CDR2 is YYNGEE. The trim removed 4 bases at V and 2 bases at J, leaving 3 bases unmatched. The CDR3 has 14 residues. The CDR3: CASSIGTGNYGYTF. The CDR3 nucleotides read TGTGCCAGCAGCATTGGGACAGGGAACTATGGCTACACCTTC.

The chain carries TRBV5-1 and TRBJ2-6; D gene ambiguous. The CDR3 is 15 amino acids. Germline CDR1 SGHRS, CDR2 YFSETQ. Trimming left V 2 bases short and J 0 bases short, with 6 bases between. The CDR3 bases are TGCGCCAGCAGCTTTGGAGACTCTGGGGCCAACGTCCTGACTTTC. Translated, it gives CASSFGDSGANVLTF. Drawing the rest from reference TRBV5-1 and TRBJ2-6, the complete variable domain is KAGVTQTPRYLIKTRGQQVTLSCSPISGHRSVSWYQQTPGQGLQFLFEYFSETQRNKGNFPGRFSGRQFSNSRSEMNVSTLELGDSALYLCASSFGDSGANVLTFGAGSRLTVL.

In this sample, this clone turned up once. The chain uses TRBV5-1 and TRBJ1-3; D possibly corresponds to TRBD1 (5 bases). V lost 5 bases and J lost 0, with 12 bases in between. CDR3 length: 15 amino acids. Germline CDR1 SGHRS, CDR2 YFSETQ. The DNA for the CDR3 is TGCGCCAGCAGTAGGGACGGGGGCTCTGGAAACACCATATATTTT. Amino acids: CASSRDGGSGNTIYF.

This rearrangement joins TRBV6-5 to TRBJ2-4; D is undetermined. V lost 2 bases to trimming and J lost 2 bases, with 13 bases between them. CDR3 length: 16 residues. Germline V gives CDR1 MNHEY, CDR2 SVGAGI. CDR3 nucleotide sequence: TGTGCCAGCAGTTACCCCACCACTTATACCAAAAACATTCAGTACTTC. It is translated as CASSYPTTYTKNIQYF.

The chain has TRBV4-1 and TRBJ2-5; 9 bases line up with TRBD2. Trimming cost V 6 bases and J 1 base; bases outside gene matches: 9. The CDR3 length is 16 residues. The germline CDR1 and CDR2 sequences are MGHRA and YSYEKL. This CDR3 reads CASRREVSGGQETQYF. The CDR3 bases are TGCGCCAGCAGACGGGAAGTTAGCGGGGGCCAAGAGACCCAGTACTTC.

The chain uses TRBV6-5 and TRBJ2-3; the D is unclear. Looked up from germline, CDR1 is MNHEY and CDR2 is SVGAGI. The CDR3 totals 12 residues. Trimming pared 8 bases from V and 5 bases from J, leaving 11 bases between. The CDR3 sequence: CASGSSGDTQYF. Written as DNA, the CDR3 is TGTGCCAGCGGAAGCTCGGGAGATACGCAGTATTTT.

The chain links TRBV5-6 to TRBJ1-5, with D possibly being TRBD1 (5 bases). Germline-derived CDR1 and CDR2 are SGHDT and YYEEEE. CDR3 length: 16 residues. V was pared by 1 base and J by 6 bases, with 17 bases between. CDR3 DNA: TGTGCCAGCAGCTTGAATGGGGGGATGGAGGTTCAGCCCCAGCATTTT. This gives the protein CASSLNGGMEVQPQHF.

In this sample, this clone turned up once. The chain is built from TRBV5-1 and TRBJ1-3; no clear D gene. Per germline, CDR1 SGHRS and CDR2 YFSETQ. This CDR3 is 15 amino acids long. V gave up 4 bases and J gave up 0 bases, with 11 bases separating them. CDR3 loop: CASSAGGFSGNTIYF. The CDR3 DNA reads as TGCGCCAGCAGCGCCGGCGGATTCTCTGGAAACACCATATATTTT.